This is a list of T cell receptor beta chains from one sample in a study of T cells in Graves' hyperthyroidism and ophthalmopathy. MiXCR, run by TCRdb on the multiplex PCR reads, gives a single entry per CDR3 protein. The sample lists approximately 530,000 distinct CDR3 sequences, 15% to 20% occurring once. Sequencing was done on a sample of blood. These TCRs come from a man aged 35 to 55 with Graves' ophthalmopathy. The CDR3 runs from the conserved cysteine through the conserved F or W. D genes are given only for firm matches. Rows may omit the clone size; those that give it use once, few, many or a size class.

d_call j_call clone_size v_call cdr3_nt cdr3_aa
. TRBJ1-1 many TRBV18 TGTGCCAGCGCACCACAGGCGTCCACCATGAACACTGAAGCTTTCTTT CASAPQASTMNTEAFF
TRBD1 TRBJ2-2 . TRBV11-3 TGTGCCAGCAGCTTCTCGGACAGGGGGCCCACCGGGGAGCTGTTTTTT CASSFSDRGPTGELFF
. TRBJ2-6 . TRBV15 TGTGCCACCAGCAGGAAACAGATAGGGGCCTCTGGGGCCAACGTCCTGACTTTC CATSRKQIGASGANVLTF
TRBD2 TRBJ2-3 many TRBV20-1 TGCAGTGCTAGTCAGCGGGAGGGGACAGATACGCAGTATTTT CSASQREGTDTQYF
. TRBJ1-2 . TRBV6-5 TGTACCAGCAGTTTGGTTATGGGGTCCTCTAACTATGGCTACACCTTC CTSSLVMGSSNYGYTF
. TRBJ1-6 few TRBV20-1 TGCAGTGCTGGGACGCCGAGGGGTTCACCCCTCCACTTT CSAGTPRGSPLHF
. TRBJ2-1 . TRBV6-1 TGTGCCAGCAGAGGCCGGGACCTAATCTTC CASRGRDLIF
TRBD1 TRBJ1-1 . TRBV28 TGTGCCAGCAGTACTACAGGGGGCAGTGAAGCTTTCTTT CASSTTGGSEAFF
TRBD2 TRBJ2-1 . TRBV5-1 TGCGCCAGCAGCTTGGCCAGGGCGGGAGGACCTAACAATGAGCAGTTCTTC CASSLARAGGPNNEQFF
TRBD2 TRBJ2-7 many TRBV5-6 TGTGCCAGCAGCTCCGGACTAGCGGGAACCTACGAGCAGTACTTC CASSSGLAGTYEQYF
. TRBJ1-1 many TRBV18 TGTGCCAGCTCACCGGGAGAAATGAACACTGAAGCTTTCTTT CASSPGEMNTEAFF
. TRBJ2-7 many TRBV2 TGTGCCAGCAGTGCAGGCAGAGCCCTCTACGAGCAGTACTTC CASSAGRALYEQYF
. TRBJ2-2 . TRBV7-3 TGTGCCAGCAGCTCCCGGGGCGGGCAGGGCACCGGGGAGCTGTTTTTT CASSSRGGQGTGELFF
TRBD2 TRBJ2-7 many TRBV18 TGTGCCAGCTCATTAAAGGGACTAGCGGCATACGAGCAGTACTTC CASSLKGLAAYEQYF
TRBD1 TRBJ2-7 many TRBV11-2 TGTGCCAGCAGCGTTAGACGACAGGGGGGGAACTACGAGCAGTACTTC CASSVRRQGGNYEQYF
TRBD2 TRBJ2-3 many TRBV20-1 TGCAGTGCTAGATTCGCGGGGGGGCGCACAGATACGCAGTATTTT CSARFAGGRTDTQYF
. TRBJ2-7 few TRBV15 TGTGCCACCAGGGTCGGGGCGGGATCTTGGGAGCAGTACTTC CATRVGAGSWEQYF
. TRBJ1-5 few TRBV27 TGTGCCAGCAGTTTATCGAACACAGGTAGCAATCAGCCCCAGCATTTT CASSLSNTGSNQPQHF
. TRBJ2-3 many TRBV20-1 TGCAGTGTTAGCCCGGCTTCCGATACGCAGTATTTT CSVSPASDTQYF
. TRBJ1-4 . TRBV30 TGTGCCCTTGGACAGTATAATGAAAAACTGTTTTTT CALGQYNEKLFF
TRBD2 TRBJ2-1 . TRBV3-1 TGTGCCAGCAGCCCGTCCGGGACTAGCTACAATGAGCAGTTCTTC CASSPSGTSYNEQFF
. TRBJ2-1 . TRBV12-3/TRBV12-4 TGTGCCAGCAGTTTCGGGTCGGGAGCAGTCGATGAGCAGTTCTTC CASSFGSGAVDEQFF
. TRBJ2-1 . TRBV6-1 TGTGCCAGCAGTCCTCAGGGCCCCAATGAGCAGTTCTTC CASSPQGPNEQFF
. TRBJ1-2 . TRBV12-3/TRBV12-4 TGTGCCAGCAGTCCCAACTTGAGAGGCTACACCTTC CASSPNLRGYTF
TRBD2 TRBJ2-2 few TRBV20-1 TGCAGTGCTAGTATATTAAGCGGGAGGGCCGGGGAGCTGTTTTTT CSASILSGRAGELFF
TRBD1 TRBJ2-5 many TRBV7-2 TGTGCCAGCAGCGACAGGGTGAAGGAGACCCAGTACTTC CASSDRVKETQYF
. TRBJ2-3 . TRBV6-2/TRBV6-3 TGTGCCAGCACCGAAGGCGGGGCTCCGGATACGCAGTATTTT CASTEGGAPDTQYF
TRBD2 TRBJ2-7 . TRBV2 TGTGCCAGCGTCGGACTAGCGGGGGGGGTCCTGGCCTACGAGCAGTACTTC CASVGLAGGVLAYEQYF
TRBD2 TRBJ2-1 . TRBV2 TGTGCCAGCGAACAGGGAGCGGGAGGGATGGGCAATGAGCAGTTCTTC CASEQGAGGMGNEQFF
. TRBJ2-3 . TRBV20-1 TGCAGTGCTAAGAGCGGTTTCACAGATACGCAGTATTTT CSAKSGFTDTQYF
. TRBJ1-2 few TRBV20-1 TGCAGTGCCGCCCGTGGGCAGGATGGCTACACCTTC CSAARGQDGYTF
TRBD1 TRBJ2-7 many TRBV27 TGTGCCAGCAGTTTTCAGGGGGACCCCGAGCAGTACTTC CASSFQGDPEQYF
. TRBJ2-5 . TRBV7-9 TGTGCCAGCAGCGGGGAAGGGGAGACCCAGTACTTC CASSGEGETQYF
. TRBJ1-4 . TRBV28 TGTGCCAGCAGTTTAATCCCGCTTGGACTGATTAATGAAAAACTGTTTTTT CASSLIPLGLINEKLFF
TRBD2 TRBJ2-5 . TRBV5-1 TGCGCCAGCAGCTTGGTGGGAGGGATGCAAGAGACCCAGTACTTC CASSLVGGMQETQYF
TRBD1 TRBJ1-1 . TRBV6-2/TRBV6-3 TGTGCCAGCAGTACGACAGGGGAAGCTTTCTTT CASSTTGEAFF
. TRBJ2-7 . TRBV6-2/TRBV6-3 TGTGCCAGTACAGGGTCCCTCAGCTCCTACGAGCAGTACTTC CASTGSLSSYEQYF
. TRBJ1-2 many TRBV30 TGTGCCTGGAGTGTCGGCCCCCGGGGCCTCTATGGCTACACCTTC CAWSVGPRGLYGYTF
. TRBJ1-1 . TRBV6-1 TGTGCCAGCAGTGGCGACGGACTGTTCACTGAAGCTTTCTTT CASSGDGLFTEAFF
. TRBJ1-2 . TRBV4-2 TGTGCCAGCAGCCAAGATTCGGGCAGGGGAGATGGCTACACCTTC CASSQDSGRGDGYTF
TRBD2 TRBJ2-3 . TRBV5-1 TGCGCCAGCAGCTTGGTTCCAGGACTAGCGGATAGCACAGATACGCAGTATTTT CASSLVPGLADSTDTQYF
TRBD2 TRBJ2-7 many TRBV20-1 TGCAGTGCTCAGACTAGCGGGGGTTACGAGCAGTACTTC CSAQTSGGYEQYF
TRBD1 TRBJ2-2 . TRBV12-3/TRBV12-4 TGTGCCAGCATTAGGCAGGGGGCGAGGACCGGGGAGCTGTTTTTT CASIRQGARTGELFF
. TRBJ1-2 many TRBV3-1 TGTGCCAGCAGCCATGGACAGACCTATGGCTACACCTTC CASSHGQTYGYTF
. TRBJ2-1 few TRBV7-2 TGTGCCAGCAGCCCTTCCCGGGCTAGCGACACCCGGACATCCGTGGGGTACAATGAGCAGTTCTTC CASSPSRASDTRTSVGYNEQFF
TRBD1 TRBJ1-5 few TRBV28 TGTGCCAGCATAACATCTCGGACAGGTAGGGGACAGCCCCAGCATTTT CASITSRTGRGQPQHF
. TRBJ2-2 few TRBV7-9 TGTGCCAGCAGCTTGCGACTAGACAGCGCCGGGGAGCTGTTTTTT CASSLRLDSAGELFF
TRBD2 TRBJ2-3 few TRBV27 TGTGCCAGCAGCTCCGGGACTAGCGGGATAGATACGCAGTATTTT CASSSGTSGIDTQYF
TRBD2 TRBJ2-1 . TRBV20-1 TGCAGTGCTAAGAGACTAGCGATCCCCTACAATGAGCAGTTCTTC CSAKRLAIPYNEQFF
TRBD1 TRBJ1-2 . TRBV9 TGTGCCAGCAGCCCAAGAGGGACAGGGGGCCAGGCAGGCGGGGGCTACACCTTC CASSPRGTGGQAGGGYTF